These 24 T cell receptor beta chains originate from one sample sequenced in a study of cytomegalovirus exposure and HLA in healthy donors. Both 60 Vbeta primers and 13 Jbeta primers went into the PCR. The repertoire was sequenced with immunoSEQ multiplex PCR; TCRdb's copy has only in-frame clones and lacks some. Of 150,000 to 200,000 clones in the sample, around four fifths were seen once. The sequenced sample consisted of PBMCs. These receptors were taken from a man aged 25-45 years in good health and CMV-seronegative.

The chain carries TRBV2 and TRBJ2-7; D unclear. This CDR3 spans 11 amino acids. Trimming took 6 bases from V and 2 from J, leaving 5 bases between them. CDR1 SNHLY and CDR2 FYNNEI come from the germline V gene. The CDR3 loop is CASSGAYEQYF. CDR3 coding DNA: TGTGCCAGCAGCGGAGCCTACGAGCAGTACTTC.

CDR3 residues: CASSISGTSFRASEQYF. For the CDR3, the DNA is TGCGCCAGCAGCATCTCCGGGACTAGCTTTAGGGCCTCGGAGCAGTACTTC. This chain uses TRBV5-1 with TRBJ2-7, with 9 bases fitting TRBD2. The CDR3 sequence is 17 residues long. CDR1 is SGHRS and CDR2 is YFSETQ in the germline V gene. The junction had 18 bases not matched to a gene; V was cut back by 4 bases and J by 7 bases.

The CDR3 region has the DNA TGCGCCAGCAGCCCAGACCGGGGACAGGGGGCCTGGCAGCCCCAGCATTTT. It translates to CASSPDRGQGAWQPQHF. V is TRBV4-1 and J is TRBJ1-5; 12 nucleotides align to TRBD1. The CDR3 spans 17 residues. CDR1 MGHRA and CDR2 YSYEKL come from the germline V gene. V was pared by 4 bases and J by 7 bases, with 11 bases of the junction left unmatched.

The rearrangement uses TRBV7-6 and TRBJ1-1; no firm D call. With 0 bases removed from V and 0 bases from J, the gap between germline ends came to 11 bases. Germline-derived CDR1 and CDR2 are SGHVS and FNYEAQ. This CDR3 has 16 amino acids. CDR3 in DNA: TGTGCCAGCAGCTTAGCGAATCGGGAAGTGAACACTGAAGCTTTCTTT. As protein: CASSLANREVNTEAFF. The whole variable domain, filled in from reference TRBV7-6 and TRBJ1-1, reads GAGVSQSPRYKVTKRGQDVALRCDPISGHVSLYWYRQALGQGPEFLTYFNYEAQQDKSGLPNDRFSAERPEGSISTLTIQRTEQRDSAMYRCASSLANREVNTEAFFGQGTRLTVV.

V usage is TRBV7-9 and J usage is TRBJ1-1; TRBD1 matches 8 bases. The trim removed 8 bases at V and 6 bases at J, leaving 11 bases unmatched. From germline, CDR1 is SEHNR and CDR2 FQNEAQ (reference sequence). The CDR3 is made up of 14 amino acids. The chain's CDR3 is CASRSGQGSAEAFF. In DNA form, the CDR3 reads TGTGCCAGCCGTTCAGGACAGGGAAGCGCTGAAGCTTTCTTT.

The J gene is TRBJ2-5, the V gene TRBV11-2, with 13 bases fitting TRBD2. The CDR3 is made up of 15 amino acids. Trimming took 4 bases from V and 7 from J; bases not matched to a gene: 6. Germline V gene data show CDR1 as SGHAT and CDR2 as FQNNGV. CDR3 protein: CASSSGLAGPGTQYF. The CDR3 DNA sequence: TGTGCCAGCAGCTCGGGACTAGCGGGACCGGGGACCCAGTACTTC.

This clone has a handful of counts. The rearrangement links TRBV5-1 to TRBJ2-7; 7 bases are a match to TRBD1. CDR3 length: 16 residues. Germline V lookup: CDR1 SGHRS, CDR2 YFSETQ. Unmatched junction bases numbered 11, after V lost 0 bases and J lost 5 bases. The CDR3 DNA reads as TGCGCCAGCAGCTTGGCCGATCGACAGGGAGAGGACGAGCAGTACTTC. Protein: CASSLADRQGEDEQYF.

This clone appeared a few times. The genes are TRBV19 and TRBJ2-1, with a weak D call TRBD1 (5 bases). Deletions cut 6 bases from V and 8 bases from J, with 17 bases between. The CDR3 sequence is 14 residues long. Germline V gene lookup returns CDR1 LNHDA and CDR2 SQIVND (reference sequence). CDR3 sequence (DNA): TGTGCCAGTAGCGGACACTCCTGGTCGGATGAGCAGTTCTTC. Protein sequence: CASSGHSWSDEQFF.

The chain uses TRBV7-6 and TRBJ2-7; 7 bases match TRBD1. Germline trimming cut 0 bases from V and 3 bases from J; bases unmatched to any gene: 2. CDR1 is SGHVS, CDR2 FNYEAQ, per germline. This CDR3 has 14 amino acids. The CDR3 loop reads CASSLADRDYEQYF. The CDR3 DNA reads as TGTGCCAGCAGCTTAGCCGACAGGGACTACGAGCAGTACTTC.

The chain is built from TRBV28 and TRBJ1-1; 9 bases are shared with TRBD1. The CDR3 sequence is 14 residues long. Germline CDR1 is MDHEN and CDR2 is SYDVKM. V was clipped by 7 bases and J by 3 bases; unmatched bases: 6. The CDR3 region is CASTRTGAHTEAFF. CDR3 nucleotide sequence: TGTGCCAGCACCCGGACAGGGGCTCACACTGAAGCTTTCTTT.

This rearrangement joins TRBV27 to TRBJ2-7, with 9 bases fitting TRBD2. CDR3 size: 15 residues. Per germline, CDR1 MNHEY and CDR2 SMNVEV (reference sequence). V lost 2 bases, J lost 2 bases, and 4 bases stayed unmatched. The CDR3 sequence is CASSLRASGAYEQYF. CDR3 nucleotide sequence: TGTGCCAGCAGTTTACGGGCTAGCGGGGCCTACGAGCAGTACTTC.

This clone has only one observation. The V and J genes are TRBV9 and TRBJ2-1, with 9 bases fitting TRBD1. V shed 0 bases, J shed 0 bases, and the junction held 1 base outside the gene matches. Germline-derived CDR1 and CDR2 are SGDLS and YYNGEE. CDR3 length equals 16 residues. The CDR3 protein is CASSVVTGGSYNEQFF. As DNA, the CDR3 is TGTGCCAGCAGCGTAGTGACAGGGGGCTCCTACAATGAGCAGTTCTTC.

The chain is built from TRBV6-1 and TRBJ1-6; D possibly corresponds to TRBD1 (6 bases). This CDR3 spans 16 amino acids. Deletions cut 2 bases from V and 7 bases from J, with 15 bases between. CDR1 is MNHNS, CDR2 SASEGT, per germline. The CDR3 region is CASSEPSGAGNSPLHF. The CDR3 DNA reads TGTGCCAGCAGTGAACCCTCAGGGGCCGGGAATTCACCCCTCCACTTT.

This chain joins TRBV7-8 and TRBJ2-3; the D gene is possibly TRBD2 (6 bases). Trimming took off 5 bases at V and 3 bases at J, with 12 bases between the two ends. The germline CDR1 and CDR2 sequences are SGHVS and FQNEAQ. CDR3 length equals 14 residues. CDR3: CASSPRLGTDTQYF. CDR3 coding DNA: TGTGCCAGCAGCCCACGACTAGGGACAGATACGCAGTATTTT.

The J gene is TRBJ1-3, the V gene TRBV6-1, with D possibly being TRBD1 (6 bases). Trimming removed 5 bases at V and 4 bases at J, with 12 bases between. Per germline, CDR1 MNHNS and CDR2 SASEGT. The length of the CDR3 is 14 residues. CDR3 nucleotide sequence: TGTGCCAGCAGTATACAGGGAAGCGGAAACACCATATATTTT. This codes for CASSIQGSGNTIYF.

The rearrangement links TRBV5-6 to TRBJ2-7; unclear D gene. Germline CDR1 is SGHDT and CDR2 is YYEEEE. This CDR3 contains 13 residues. V shed 2 bases and J shed 2 bases, with 8 bases lying between them. The DNA for the CDR3 is TGTGCCAGCAGCTTAGTCACACCCTACGAGCAGTACTTC. It codes for CASSLVTPYEQYF.

J is TRBJ2-3 and V is TRBV6-5; 10 nucleotides agree with TRBD2. This CDR3 is built from 15 residues. Germline lookup yields CDR1 MNHEY and CDR2 SVGAGI. V dropped 0 bases and J dropped 7; count of bases not matched to a gene: 4. The CDR3 bases are TGTGCCAGCAGTTACTCAGCGGGAGGGCCGAATACGCAGTATTTT. The encoded protein is CASSYSAGGPNTQYF.

The chain couples TRBV4-2 to TRBJ2-7; 10 bases align to TRBD2. V lost 3 bases, J lost 0 bases, and 5 bases stayed unmatched. CDR3 length: 16 amino acids. The germline V gene has CDR1 LGHNA and CDR2 YNFKEQ. As DNA, the CDR3 is TGTGCCAGCAGCCACCAAGGACTAGCGGACTCCTACGAGCAGTACTTC. Encoded protein: CASSHQGLADSYEQYF.

The gene calls are TRBV7-2 and TRBJ1-2; possibly TRBD1 for D (5 bases). CDR3 length: 13 residues. The germline gives CDR1 SGHTA, CDR2 FQGNSA. V lost 6 bases and J 6 bases, leaving 14 bases between the germline ends. The CDR3 coding sequence is TGTGCCAGCAGACCGGCGGGGACGGATGGCTACACCTTC. Protein sequence: CASRPAGTDGYTF. The full variable domain, in which reference TRBV7-2 and TRBJ1-2 provide the parts outside the CDR3, is GAGVSQSPSNKVTEKGKDVELRCDPISGHTALYWYRQSLGQGLEFLIYFQGNSAPDKSGLPSDRFSAERTGGSVSTLTIQRTQQEDSAVYLCASRPAGTDGYTFGSGTRLTVV.

Comments on this clone: The junction differs from germline at one of its ends, possibly a read error. The chain couples TRBV7-7 to TRBJ2-3, with 12 bases lining up with TRBD2. This CDR3 comprises 16 residues. CDR1 is SSHAT, CDR2 FNYEAQ, per germline (reference sequence). CDR3 sequence (DNA): TGTGCTAGCAGTTTCGGGACTAGCGGGTCGGGGGATACGCAGTATTTT. Translating it yields CASSFGTSGSGDTQYF.

The V call is TRBV29-1, the J call TRBJ1-2; D may be TRBD1 (5 bases). V dropped 4 bases and J dropped 7 bases, with 16 bases sitting between them. Germline values: CDR1 SQVTM, CDR2 ANQGSEA. CDR3 length: 13 amino acids. The DNA for the CDR3 is TGCAGCGTTGGCTTTATCGGGGGTTTTGGCTACACCTTC. Translated: CSVGFIGGFGYTF.

This sequence joins TRBV7-2 and TRBJ1-6; the match to TRBD1 covers 8 bases. The trim removed 2 bases at V and 6 bases at J, leaving 6 bases unmatched. The germline V gene encodes CDR1 SGHTA and CDR2 FQGNSA. The CDR3 is 16 residues long. The CDR3 DNA follows: TGTGCCAGCAGCTTAATCGGACAGGGATCTAATTCACCCCTCCACTTT. Translation: CASSLIGQGSNSPLHF.

This chain joins TRBV10-3 and TRBJ2-7; D gene uncertain. The length of the CDR3 is 14 residues. Germline CDR1 is ENHRY and CDR2 is SYGVKD. V was shortened by 5 bases and J by 2 bases, with 13 bases between the two germline ends. CDR3 nucleotide sequence: TGTGCCATCAGTCCGCCCGACAAGGCCTACGAGCAGTACTTC. This gives the protein CAISPPDKAYEQYF.

The chain uses TRBV4-2 and TRBJ2-3, with a weak D call TRBD2 (6 bases). The CDR3 extends over 16 amino acids. V shed 3 bases and J shed 0 bases, with 13 bases lying between them. Germline CDR1 LGHNA, CDR2 YNFKEQ. The CDR3 nucleotides are TGTGCCAGCAGCCACGCTCCGGGACTGAGCACAGATACGCAGTATTTT. It is translated as CASSHAPGLSTDTQYF.